A single T cell receptor (beta chain) is shown here with its context. Its antigen is undetermined. TCR beta CDR3 regions were amplified from RNA. The study used the HTBI primer set for a first-round RT-PCR of the TCR CDR3. TCRdb re-called the multiplex PCR reads with MiXCR, one entry per CDR3 protein. The table has a few hundred thousand distinct CDR3 sequences, 13% to 15% seen once. Trimming removed 0 bases from V and 3 bases from J, with 12 bases in between. This CDR3 spans 15 amino acids. Germline lookup yields CDR1 MGHRA and CDR2 YSYEKL. Exclusions: uncontrolled infection, other autoimmune disease, pregnancy, lactation. This specimen belongs to a study of T cells in Graves' hyperthyroidism and ophthalmopathy. Overall study results and limits: Ophthalmopathy stood apart from stable hyperthyroidism in a 13 V-J model.

Sequences were obtained from blood. The receptor was isolated from a woman aged 55-69 years with Graves' ophthalmopathy. The chain joins TRBV4-1 to TRBJ2-7; TRBD1 is a possible D gene (6 bases). CDR3 sequence: CASSQDTGTNYEQYF. DNA of the CDR3: TGCGCCAGCAGCCAAGACACCGGGACAAACTACGAGCAGTACTTC.